These 22 T cell receptor beta chains share one sample of origin, sequenced in a study of T cells in Graves' hyperthyroidism and ophthalmopathy. Researchers amplified the TCR beta CDR3 regions from RNA transcripts. First-round RT-PCR of the TCR CDR3 relied on the HTBI primer set. TCRdb redid the calling of the multiplex PCR reads with MiXCR, one entry per CDR3 protein. Of about 520,000 distinct CDR3 sequences detected, roughly a quarter appear once; the ten largest clones hold approximately 10%. The sample taken for sequencing was blood. These receptors originate from a woman in her twenties or thirties with Graves' ophthalmopathy.

This clonotype was recorded many times. The chain carries TRBV10-3 and TRBJ2-7; D might be TRBD1 (5 bases). Trimming removed 2 bases from V and 0 bases from J, with 8 bases in between. This CDR3 contains 14 residues. The germline CDR1 and CDR2 sequences are ENHRY and SYGVKD. CDR3 region: CAISERGYSYEQYF. CDR3 in DNA: TGTGCCATCAGTGAGAGGGGATACTCCTACGAGCAGTACTTC.

Ten or more counts support this clonotype. This chain links TRBV20-1 with TRBJ2-7; D may be TRBD1 or TRBD2 (5 bases each). Per the germline V gene, CDR1 is DFQATT and CDR2 is SNEGSKA (reference sequence). This CDR3 has 13 amino acids. V was shortened by 4 bases and J by 0 bases, with 10 bases between the two germline ends. The CDR3 coding sequence is TGCAGTGCTACTCCGGGGCTCTCCTACGAGCAGTACTTC. Amino acids: CSATPGLSYEQYF.

The chain employs TRBV28 and TRBJ1-5; the D is unclear. Trimming cost V 3 bases and J 3 bases, with 9 bases left between them. Per germline, CDR1 MDHEN and CDR2 SYDVKM. The CDR3 loop spans 14 amino acids. The CDR3 reads CASSFVGSNQPQHF. Here the CDR3 DNA reads TGTGCCAGCAGTTTCGTAGGGTCCAATCAGCCCCAGCATTTT.

This clonotype was recorded at least ten times. The chain employs TRBV27 and TRBJ1-1; D perhaps matches TRBD1 (6 bases). Germline V CDR1 and CDR2: MNHEY, SMNVEV (reference sequence). The CDR3 runs 14 residues. Trimming removed 0 bases from V and 3 bases from J, with 8 bases in between. The CDR3 DNA follows: TGTGCCAGCAGTTTATCTCAGGGGTACACTGAAGCTTTCTTT. This translates into CASSLSQGYTEAFF.

The chain is built from TRBV5-1 and TRBJ2-7; either TRBD1 or TRBD2 may supply D (5 bases each). The CDR3 consists of 13 residues. The germline gives CDR1 SGHRS, CDR2 YFSETQ. V was cut by 1 base and J by 6 bases, with 11 bases left in between. CDR3 protein: CASSLFVGGEQYF. CDR3 bases: TGCGCCAGCAGCTTGTTTGTTGGGGGCGAGCAGTACTTC. Full variable domain (missing parts from reference TRBV5-1 and TRBJ2-7): KAGVTQTPRYLIKTRGQQVTLSCSPISGHRSVSWYQQTPGQGLQFLFEYFSETQRNKGNFPGRFSGRQFSNSRSEMNVSTLELGDSALYLCASSLFVGGEQYFGPGTRLTVT.

This clonotype was picked up many times. J is TRBJ2-5 and V is TRBV29-1; TRBD2 aligns across 12 bases. The CDR3 is made up of 13 amino acids. Germline assignment: CDR1 SQVTM and CDR2 ANQGSEA. Trimming cost V 7 bases and J 5 bases; bases outside gene matches: 5. This CDR3 reads CSAKTSGGETQYF. In DNA, the CDR3 is TGCAGCGCCAAGACTAGCGGGGGCGAGACCCAGTACTTC.

This clonotype was recorded a few times. The chain couples TRBV6-1 to TRBJ1-3; D is ambiguous. CDR1 MNHNS and CDR2 SASEGT come from the germline V gene. The CDR3 has 17 residues. Trimming removed 2 bases from V and 0 bases from J, with 14 bases in between. The CDR3 nucleotides are TGTGCCAGCAGTGAATCGTCAGCCCTTCGCTCTGGAAACACCATATATTTT. Translated: CASSESSALRSGNTIYF.

The chain carries TRBV3-1 and TRBJ1-2; 12 bases match TRBD1. The V gene's germline CDR1 is LGHDT and CDR2 YNNKEL (reference sequence). The CDR3 has 16 residues. The J segment lost 4 bases and the V segment lost 5 bases, leaving 8 bases of the junction unmatched. The CDR3 sequence: CASSKGQGAKGYGYTF. CDR3 bases: TGTGCCAGCAGCAAGGGACAGGGGGCAAAAGGCTATGGCTACACCTTC. The full variable domain, rest sourced from reference TRBV3-1 and TRBJ1-2, is DTAVSQTPKYLVTQMGNDKSIKCEQNLGHDTMYWYKQDSKKFLKIMFSYNNKELIINETVPNRFSPKSPDKAHLNLHINSLELGDSAVYFCASSKGQGAKGYGYTFGSGTRLTVV.

The chain has TRBV30 and TRBJ2-5; D uncertain. The germline V gene encodes CDR1 GTSNPN and CDR2 SVGIG (reference sequence). CDR3 size: 12 residues. V shed 0 bases and J shed 5 bases, with 7 bases lying between them. The CDR3 sequence: CAWSVGRETQYF. As DNA, the CDR3 is TGTGCCTGGAGTGTAGGGCGCGAGACCCAGTACTTC.

This clonotype was seen at least ten times. The gene calls are TRBV7-2 and TRBJ1-2; maybe TRBD1 (5 bases). V dropped 1 base and J dropped 7 bases, with 16 bases sitting between them. CDR3 length equals 15 residues. From germline, CDR1 is SGHTA and CDR2 FQGNSA. Here the CDR3 DNA reads TGTGCCAGCAGCTTAGTGGGGCAGGAGGTTTTTGGCTACACCTTC. Residues: CASSLVGQEVFGYTF.

The rearrangement links TRBV6-1 to TRBJ2-5; TRBD2 might be the D (5 bases). Looked up from germline, CDR1 is MNHNS and CDR2 is SASEGT. CDR3 length: 13 amino acids. V lost 7 bases to trimming and J lost 5 bases, with 14 bases between them. As DNA, the CDR3 is TGTGCCAGCAATATGGGGAGAGGGGAGACCCAGTACTTC. Its protein is CASNMGRGETQYF.

In its sample, this clonotype was seen many times. The genes are TRBV7-2 and TRBJ1-3; 8 bases match TRBD1. This CDR3 region has 15 residues. The germline V gene encodes CDR1 SGHTA and CDR2 FQGNSA. V lost 5 bases and J lost 1; bases outside the gene matches: 4. The DNA for the CDR3 is TGTGCCAGCAGCACCTGGACAGGGTCTGGAAACACCATATATTTT. Its translation: CASSTWTGSGNTIYF.

The CDR3: CASSLALHYEQYF. The CDR3 region has the DNA TGTGCCAGCAGTTTGGCTCTACACTACGAGCAGTACTTC. The genes are TRBV12-3 or TRBV12-4 and TRBJ2-7; D is undetermined. The germline V and J ends were trimmed by 3 bases and 3 bases, with 9 bases remaining between them. The CDR3 length is 13 residues.

This clonotype was observed a handful of times. The chain's CDR3 is CASNREFARAGGGYGYTF. The CDR3 DNA reads TGTGCCAGCAACAGGGAATTTGCGCGCGCGGGCGGTGGCTATGGCTACACCTTC. The chain combines TRBV6-2 or TRBV6-3 with TRBJ1-2, with D maybe TRBD1 (6 bases). The V gene lost 7 bases and the J gene lost 4 bases, with 28 bases spanning the gap. CDR3 length: 18 residues. CDR1 and CDR2 (germline): MNHEY, SVGEGT.

This clonotype has a count of ten or more. V and J are TRBV12-3 or TRBV12-4 and TRBJ2-7, with D perhaps matching TRBD1 or TRBD2 (6 bases each). This CDR3 region has 13 residues. V shed 3 bases and J shed 6 bases, with 12 bases lying between them. The CDR3 bases are TGTGCCAGCAGTTTTGTACAGGGAGGCGAGCAGTACTTC. This sequence encodes CASSFVQGGEQYF.

This clonotype was counted between two and nine times. V and J are TRBV9 and TRBJ2-7; 10 bases agree with TRBD1. The trim removed 4 bases at V and 2 bases at J, leaving 6 bases unmatched. The CDR3 spans 15 residues. The V gene's germline CDR1 is SGDLS and CDR2 YYNGEE. The CDR3 coding sequence is TGTGCCAGCAGCCAGGGGACAGGGGACGCCTACGAGCAGTACTTC. Its protein is CASSQGTGDAYEQYF.

The rearrangement joins TRBV20-1 to TRBJ2-7; 7 bases align to TRBD1. Germline loops: CDR1 DFQATT, CDR2 SNEGSKA (reference sequence). Germline trimming cut 6 bases from V and 2 bases from J; bases unmatched to any gene: 10. The CDR3 sequence is 14 residues long. CDR3 sequence reads: CSARYGTAAYEQYF. CDR3 bases: TGCAGTGCACGTTATGGGACAGCCGCCTACGAGCAGTACTTC.

This clonotype was detected only once. The gene calls are TRBV6-2 or TRBV6-3 and TRBJ2-7; D gene uncertain. The CDR3 has 17 residues. The germline V and J ends were trimmed by 5 bases and 0 bases, with 20 bases remaining between them. The germline V gene encodes CDR1 MNHEY and CDR2 SVGEGT. CDR3 sequence: CASSPLYLETDSYEQYF. In DNA form, the CDR3 reads TGTGCCAGCAGTCCTCTATACTTGGAAACGGACTCCTACGAGCAGTACTTC.

This clonotype appeared a few times. This chain joins TRBV12-3 or TRBV12-4 and TRBJ1-2; D not certain. The CDR3 spans 15 residues. V was clipped by 3 bases and J by 2 bases, with 13 bases between them. Written as DNA, the CDR3 is TGTGCCAGCAGTTTTCGGACCGGGCCCAACTATGGCTACACCTTC. It translates to CASSFRTGPNYGYTF.

This clonotype has only a few counts. This rearrangement joins TRBV19 to TRBJ1-1, with D tentatively TRBD1 (6 bases). Trimming pared 10 bases from V and 11 bases from J, leaving 17 bases between. The CDR3 loop spans 11 amino acids. In germline, CDR1 is LNHDA, CDR2 SQIVND (reference sequence). The DNA of the CDR3 is TGTGCCACCGACGGAACAGGGCGGGCTTTCTTT. Translation: CATDGTGRAFF. Based on the CDR3 plus reference TRBV19 and TRBJ1-1, the full variable domain is DGGITQSPKYLFRKEGQNVTLSCEQNLNHDAMYWYRQDPGQGLRLIYYSQIVNDFQKGDIAEGYSVSREKKESFPLTVTSAQKNPTAFYLCATDGTGRAFFGQGTRLTVV.

As regards this clonotype: Mismatch with germline at one junction end may stem from a read error. J is TRBJ2-2 and V is TRBV3-1; 8 nucleotides match TRBD2. This CDR3 contains 19 residues. Germline CDR1 reads LGHDT; CDR2 reads YNNKEL (reference sequence). The DNA for the CDR3 is TGTGCCAGCAGCCAAGACCAGCGGGGGAGCCCCTCGAACTCCGGGGATCTGTTTTTT. Its translation: CASSQDQRGSPSNSGDLFF.

Here the CDR3 reads CASSPSTGREWYEQYF. The DNA for the CDR3 is TGTGCCAGCAGCCCCTCCACGGGGCGGGAGTGGTACGAGCAGTACTTC. The gene calls are TRBV11-1 and TRBJ2-7, with 7 bases identical to TRBD2. In germline, CDR1 is SGHAT, CDR2 FQDESV (reference sequence). The CDR3 length is 16 residues. The V and J ends lost 5 bases and 4 bases, in that order; junction bases with no gene match: 14.